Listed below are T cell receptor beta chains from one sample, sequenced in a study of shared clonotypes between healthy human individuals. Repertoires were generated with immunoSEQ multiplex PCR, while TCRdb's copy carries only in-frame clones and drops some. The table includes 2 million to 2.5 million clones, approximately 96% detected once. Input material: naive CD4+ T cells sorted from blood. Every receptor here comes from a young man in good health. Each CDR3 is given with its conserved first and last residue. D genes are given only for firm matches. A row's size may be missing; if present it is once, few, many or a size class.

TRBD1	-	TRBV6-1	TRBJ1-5	TGTGCCAGCAGAAAAACAGGGGGGTACAATCAGCCCCAGCATTTT	CASRKTGGYNQPQHF
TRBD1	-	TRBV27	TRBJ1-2	TGTGCCAGCAGTCGGTGGGACAGGGGCATTGGTGGCTACACCTTC	CASSRWDRGIGGYTF
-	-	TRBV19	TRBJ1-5	TGTGCCAGTAGTATTGGCCCCGAAAACGGCAATCAGCCCCAGCATTTT	CASSIGPENGNQPQHF
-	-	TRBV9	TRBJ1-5	TGTGCCAGCAGCGTAGGGCCTGAGAGCAATCAGCCCCAGCATTTT	CASSVGPESNQPQHF
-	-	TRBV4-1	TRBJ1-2	TGCGCCAGCAGCCAAAGCCCCCGCGAACCACATGGCTACACCTTC	CASSQSPREPHGYTF
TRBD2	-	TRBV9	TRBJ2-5	TGTGCCAGCAGCCCCCGGAGTAGCGGGAGTCCAGAGACCCAGTACTTC	CASSPRSSGSPETQYF
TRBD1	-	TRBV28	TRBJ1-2	TGTGCCAGCAGTTTTGGGGATAGGACAGGGGACTATGGCTACACCTTC	CASSFGDRTGDYGYTF
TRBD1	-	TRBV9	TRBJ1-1	TGTGCCAGCAGCGCGACAGGGCGCACTGAAGCTTTCTTT	CASSATGRTEAFF
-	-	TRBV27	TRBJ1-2	TGTGCCAGCAGTTTAGCAGAGAACTATGGCTACACCTTC	CASSLAENYGYTF
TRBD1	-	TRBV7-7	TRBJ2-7	TGTGCTAGTTCAGGGGGTGGCTCCTACGAGCAGTACTTC	CASSGGGSYEQYF
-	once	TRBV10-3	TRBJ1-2	TGTGCCATCAGTGAGCGCGGAGAGTACACCTTC	CAISERGEYTF
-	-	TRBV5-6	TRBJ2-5	TGTGCCAGCAGCTTGGCCAAATATCAGCACCAAGAGACCCAGTACTTC	CASSLAKYQHQETQYF
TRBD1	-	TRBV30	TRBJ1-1	TGTGCCCGCCGACAGGGGCCCACTGAAGCTTTCTTT	CARRQGPTEAFF